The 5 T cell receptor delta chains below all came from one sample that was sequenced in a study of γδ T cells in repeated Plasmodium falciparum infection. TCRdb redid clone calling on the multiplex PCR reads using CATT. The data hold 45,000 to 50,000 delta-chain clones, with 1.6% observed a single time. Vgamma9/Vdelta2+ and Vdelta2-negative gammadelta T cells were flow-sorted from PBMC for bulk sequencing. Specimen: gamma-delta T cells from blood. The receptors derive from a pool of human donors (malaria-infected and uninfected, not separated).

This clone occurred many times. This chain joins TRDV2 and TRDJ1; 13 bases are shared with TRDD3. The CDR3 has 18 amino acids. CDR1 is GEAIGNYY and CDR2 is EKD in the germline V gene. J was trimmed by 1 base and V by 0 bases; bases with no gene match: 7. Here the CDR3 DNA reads TGTGCCTGTGACACCATGGTACTGGGGGATACGGGCACCGATAAACTCATCTTT. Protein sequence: CACDTMVLGDTGTDKLIF.

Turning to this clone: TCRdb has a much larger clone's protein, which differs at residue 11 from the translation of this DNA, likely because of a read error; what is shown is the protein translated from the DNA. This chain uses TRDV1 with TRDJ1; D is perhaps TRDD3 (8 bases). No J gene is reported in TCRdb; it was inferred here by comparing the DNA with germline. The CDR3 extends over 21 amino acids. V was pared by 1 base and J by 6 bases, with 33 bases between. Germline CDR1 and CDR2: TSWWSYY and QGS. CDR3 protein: CALGEPPAFLSLLGGPNKLIF. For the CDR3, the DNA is TGTGCTCTTGGGGAACCCCCGGCCTTCCTGAGTCTACTGGGGGGCCCAAATAAACTCATCTTT.

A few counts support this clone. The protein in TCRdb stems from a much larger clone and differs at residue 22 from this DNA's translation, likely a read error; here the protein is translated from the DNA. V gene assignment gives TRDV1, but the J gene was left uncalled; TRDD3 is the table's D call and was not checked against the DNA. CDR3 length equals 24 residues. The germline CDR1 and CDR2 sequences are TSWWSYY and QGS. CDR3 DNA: TGTGCTCTTGGGGAACTCGAGTTTTACCTGTTCAGAGGTGGGATACACCACATCACCGATAAACACATCTTT. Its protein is CALGELEFYLFRGGIHHITDKHIF.

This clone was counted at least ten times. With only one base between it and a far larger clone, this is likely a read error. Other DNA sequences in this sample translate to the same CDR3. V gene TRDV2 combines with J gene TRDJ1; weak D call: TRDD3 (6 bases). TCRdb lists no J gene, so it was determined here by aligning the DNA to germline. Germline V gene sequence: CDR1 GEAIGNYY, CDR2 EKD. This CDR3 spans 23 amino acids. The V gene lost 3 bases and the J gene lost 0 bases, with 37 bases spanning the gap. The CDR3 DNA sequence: TGTGCCTGTGACTTCCTCTCACTTTCCCAGAAGGGGATTCCTCGTCGTTACACCGATAAACTCATCTTT. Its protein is CACDFLSLSQKGIPRRYTDKLIF.

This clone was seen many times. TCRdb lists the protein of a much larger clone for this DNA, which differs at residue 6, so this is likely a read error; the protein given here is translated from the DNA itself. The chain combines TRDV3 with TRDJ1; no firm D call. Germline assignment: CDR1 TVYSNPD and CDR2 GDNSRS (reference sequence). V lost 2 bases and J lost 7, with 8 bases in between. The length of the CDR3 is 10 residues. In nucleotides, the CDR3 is TGTGCCTTTCGATTGGGTAAACTCATCTTT. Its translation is CAFRLGKLIF.